A single sample gave rise to the 27 T cell receptor beta chains below, sequenced in a study of blood T cells in healthy people across ages. The use of a sample-barcoded 5' primer and a J-beta primer mix characterized a second PCR of roughly 7 to 11 cycles. TCRdb itself ran the 5' RACE reads through MiXCR, one entry per CDR3 protein. The profile shows hundreds of thousands of distinct CDR3 sequences, roughly 60% of them singletons. Sequenced sample: blood. The receptors shown here come from a man aged 30-40 years in good health.

This clonotype was detected many times. The chain has TRBV9 and TRBJ2-1, with 12 positions matching TRBD2. Germline loops: CDR1 SGDLS, CDR2 YYNGEE. The CDR3 runs 15 residues. The V and J ends lost 3 bases and 9 bases, in that order; junction bases with no gene match: 7. CDR3 amino acids: CASSARLAGEGEQFF. CDR3 sequence (DNA): TGTGCCAGCAGCGCTCGACTAGCGGGAGAGGGTGAGCAGTTCTTC.

A few counts support this clonotype. Here the CDR3 DNA reads TGCAGCGTGCTACCGACAGGCCTCCAAGAGACCCAGTACTTC. Its protein product is CSVLPTGLQETQYF. The V call is TRBV29-1, the J call TRBJ2-4, with D possibly being TRBD1 (6 bases). The DNA end is more similar to TRBJ2-5, so the J call may be wrong. CDR3 size: 14 residues. Germline V gene sequence: CDR1 SQVTM, CDR2 ANQGSEA.

CDR3 coding DNA: TGTGCCAGCAGTTTAGGAAAGATGTACGCCCCGGCTGATCGAGAGACCCAGTACTTC. Its translation: CASSLGKMYAPADRETQYF. This chain connects TRBV28 to TRBJ2-4; D ambiguous. The closer fit of TRBJ2-5 to the DNA end suggests the J call may be wrong. Germline V gene sequence: CDR1 MDHEN, CDR2 SYDVKM. The CDR3 is 19 residues long.

DNA of the CDR3: TGTGCCAGCAGTGAGGTCGGAATTCGTTCCTACGAGCAGTACTTC. Residues: CASSEVGIRSYEQYF. V is TRBV2 and J is TRBJ2-7, with unresolved D. Trimming left V 3 bases short and J 1 base short, with 13 bases between. The length of the CDR3 is 15 residues. Germline values: CDR1 SNHLY, CDR2 FYNNEI.

The rearrangement joins TRBV24-1 to TRBJ1-1, with 10 nucleotides matching TRBD1. Looked up from germline, CDR1 is KGHDR and CDR2 is SFDVKD. This CDR3 is 15 amino acids long. V lost 3 bases, J lost 3 bases, and 3 bases stayed unmatched. The CDR3 coding sequence is TGTGCCACCAGTGATGGGACAGGGGCTGACACTGAAGCTTTCTTT. Its protein is CATSDGTGADTEAFF.

This clonotype has just a few counts. The V call is TRBV12-3 or TRBV12-4, the J call TRBJ1-2; no firm D call. The CDR3 consists of 11 residues. The germline V and J ends were trimmed by 3 bases and 4 bases, with 3 bases remaining between them. CDR3 bases: TGTGCCAGCAGTTTCACCTATGGCTACACCTTC. Its translation is CASSFTYGYTF.

The chain carries TRBV4-3 and TRBJ2-1; D gene unclear. Germline V lookup: CDR1 LGHNA, CDR2 YSLEER. The CDR3 spans 13 residues. V lost 4 bases and J lost 5, with 9 bases in between. CDR3 residues: CASSRNPDNEQFF. In nucleotides, the CDR3 is TGCGCCAGCAGCCGGAATCCCGACAATGAGCAGTTCTTC.

This clonotype was detected a few times. V and J are TRBV12-3 or TRBV12-4 and TRBJ2-4; 7 bases align to TRBD1. V shed 5 bases, J shed 8 bases, and the junction held 15 bases outside the gene matches. The CDR3 runs 16 residues. CDR3 sequence (DNA): TGTGCCAGCAGTCCAGCCGGGACAGCAAGGTCTGACATTCAGTACTTC. It is translated as CASSPAGTARSDIQYF.

This clonotype was counted between two and nine times. This sequence joins TRBV12-3 or TRBV12-4 and TRBJ2-1; D gene ambiguous. Trimming took off 6 bases at V and 1 base at J, with 10 bases between the two ends. The length of the CDR3 is 14 residues. CDR3 residues: CASREEMSYNEQFF. CDR3 nucleotide sequence: TGTGCCAGCAGGGAAGAAATGTCCTACAATGAGCAGTTCTTC.

This clonotype was counted a few times. This rearrangement joins TRBV28 to TRBJ2-7; no firm D call. V lost 6 bases and J 0 bases, leaving 15 bases between the germline ends. This CDR3 has 15 residues. In germline, CDR1 is MDHEN, CDR2 SYDVKM. The CDR3 sequence is CASSETGPHSYEQYF. In nucleotides, the CDR3 is TGTGCCAGCAGCGAAACCGGGCCTCACTCCTACGAGCAGTACTTC.

The chain combines TRBV5-1 with TRBJ1-6, with D perhaps TRBD1 (5 bases). The CDR3 has 13 amino acids. The germline CDR1 and CDR2 sequences are SGHRS and YFSETQ. Between the trimmed V and J ends, which lost 5 bases and 7 bases, there was a span of 10 bases. The CDR3 loop is CASRLQENSPLHF. The CDR3, as DNA: TGCGCCAGCAGGTTACAGGAGAATTCACCCCTCCACTTT.

This clonotype was observed a handful of times. V is TRBV25-1 and J is TRBJ1-1; 7 positions match TRBD1. The V segment lost 5 bases and the J segment 1 base; nucleotides outside the gene matches: 13. There are 17 residues in the CDR3. Germline V gives CDR1 MGHDK, CDR2 SYGVNS. CDR3 sequence: CASSSIGGWPENTEAFF. As DNA, the CDR3 is TGTGCCAGCAGTTCAATAGGGGGCTGGCCCGAGAACACTGAAGCTTTCTTT. Full variable domain (outside the CDR3, taken from reference TRBV25-1 and TRBJ1-1): EADIYQTPRYLVIGTGKKITLECSQTMGHDKMYWYQQDPGMELHLIHYSYGVNSTEKGDLSSESTVSRIRTEHFPLTLESARPSHTSQYLCASSSIGGWPENTEAFFGQGTRLTVV.

The rearrangement joins TRBV27 to TRBJ1-6, with D uncertain. CDR1 is MNHEY and CDR2 is SMNVEV in the germline V gene (reference sequence). The CDR3 runs 14 residues. The V gene lost 8 bases and the J gene lost 7 bases, with 15 bases spanning the gap. This chain's CDR3 is CASGKRDRNSPLHF. DNA for the CDR3: TGTGCCAGCGGCAAACGTGATAGGAATTCACCCCTCCACTTT.

This clonotype was found a few times. This sequence joins TRBV7-3 and TRBJ2-7, with D uncertain. Trimming pared 5 bases from V and 4 bases from J, leaving 24 bases between. CDR1 is SGHTA, CDR2 FQGTGA, per germline. The CDR3 is 17 residues long. The CDR3 DNA sequence: TGTGCCAGCAGCCCAACACCCCCAGACCCCAATCGATACGAGCAGTACTTC. It translates to CASSPTPPDPNRYEQYF.

The V gene is TRBV7-2, the J gene TRBJ2-1; D is possibly TRBD2 (6 bases). The J call may be mistaken, given a closer DNA end match to TRBJ2-7. The CDR3 is 15 residues long. Germline loops: CDR1 SGHTA, CDR2 FQGNSA. This chain's CDR3 is CASSLTGVGYNEQYF. The DNA for the CDR3 is TGTGCCAGCAGCTTAACGGGAGTCGGCTACAATGAGCAGTACTTC.

The rearrangement joins TRBV5-5 to TRBJ1-2; TRBD1 is a possible D gene (5 bases). V shed 4 bases and J shed 4 bases, with 17 bases lying between them. The CDR3 is made up of 15 amino acids. CDR1 and CDR2 from the germline V gene are SGHKS and YYEKEE (reference sequence). This CDR3 reads CASSGTGTWAYGYTF. As DNA, the CDR3 is TGTGCCAGCAGCGGGACCGGGACCTGGGCCTATGGCTACACCTTC. The full variable domain, with the rest looked up from reference TRBV5-5 and TRBJ1-2, is DAGVTQSPTHLIKTRGQQVTLRCSPISGHKSVSWYQQVLGQGPQFIFQYYEKEERGRGNFPDRFSARQFPNYSSELNVNALLLGDSALYLCASSGTGTWAYGYTFGSGTRLTVV.

V usage is TRBV29-1 and J usage is TRBJ2-7; the D is unclear. V was pared by 0 bases and J by 1 base, with 7 bases between. The CDR3 is 13 residues long. The V gene's germline CDR1 is SQVTM and CDR2 ANQGSEA. The CDR3 here is CSVEDVGSYEQYF. Here the CDR3 DNA reads TGCAGCGTTGAAGATGTCGGGTCCTACGAGCAGTACTTC.

This clonotype has only one observation. The gene calls are TRBV27 and TRBJ1-1; unclear D gene. Germline V CDR1 and CDR2: MNHEY, SMNVEV (reference sequence). Trimming took 3 bases from V and 8 from J, leaving 13 bases between them. The CDR3 is 13 residues long. As DNA, the CDR3 is TGTGCCAGCAGTTTCAGTCACCTAACCGAAGCTTTCTTT. Protein sequence: CASSFSHLTEAFF.

Remarks on this clonotype: This may stem from a read error, because a much larger clone lies one nucleotide away. The chain is built from TRBV11-2 and TRBJ2-3, with D unresolved. The CDR3 runs to 12 residues. The V gene's germline CDR1 is SGHAT and CDR2 FQNNGV. The CDR3 nucleotides read TGTGCCGGCAGCATTAGCACAGATACGCAGTATTTT. Translating it yields CAGSISTDTQYF.

The rearrangement joins TRBV13 to TRBJ2-4; TRBD1 agrees at 7 bases. The tail of the sequence fits TRBJ2-5 better, so the J call may be wrong. This CDR3 region has 16 residues. CDR1 and CDR2 from the germline V gene are PRHDT and FYEKMQ (reference sequence). CDR3 protein: CASSSRGTVDLETQYF. The CDR3 DNA reads TGTGCCAGCAGCTCCCGAGGGACAGTTGACTTAGAGACCCAGTACTTC.

This clonotype has only a few counts. The CDR3 DNA reads as TGTGCCACCAGCACAGTTCGGGTCTATGAGCAGTTCTTC. This translates into CATSTVRVYEQFF. The chain employs TRBV15 and TRBJ2-1; D not resolved. The germline gives CDR1 LNHNV, CDR2 YYDKDF (reference sequence). The CDR3 length is 13 residues. Between the trimmed V and J ends, which lost 4 bases and 8 bases, there was a span of 12 bases.

V and J are TRBV7-2 and TRBJ2-7; D not certain. TRBJ2-5 matches the DNA end more closely, so the J call is doubtful. This CDR3 region has 12 residues. CDR1 SGHTA and CDR2 FQGNSA come from the germline V gene. CDR3 region: CASSFEEVTQYF. Written as DNA, the CDR3 is TGTGCCAGCAGCTTTGAAGAAGTGACCCAGTACTTC.

This sequence joins TRBV27 and TRBJ2-4, with D unresolved. V was clipped by 6 bases and J by 7 bases, with 16 bases between them. Germline V gene lookup returns CDR1 MNHEY and CDR2 SMNVEV (reference sequence). This CDR3 spans 14 amino acids. The CDR3 is CASSPKRSWNIQYF. The CDR3, as DNA: TGTGCCAGCAGCCCGAAGCGCTCTTGGAACATTCAGTACTTC.

V gene TRBV20-1 combines with J gene TRBJ2-3; D is perhaps TRBD1 or TRBD2 (5 bases each). This CDR3 comprises 13 residues. The germline gives CDR1 DFQATT, CDR2 SNEGSKA (reference sequence). V lost 3 bases and J 6 bases, leaving 13 bases between the germline ends. The CDR3 sequence is CSARAPGRDTQYF. The CDR3 region has the DNA TGCAGTGCTAGGGCACCGGGGCGGGATACGCAGTATTTT.

The chain employs TRBV28 and TRBJ2-5; 8 bases are shared with TRBD2. The J call may not be correct, given that the DNA end is closer to TRBJ2-7. Germline V gene lookup returns CDR1 MDHEN and CDR2 SYDVKM. CDR3 size: 15 residues. The CDR3 DNA sequence: TGTGCCAGCAGTTTTGAAGGGACTAGAGCCTACGAGCAGTACTTC. It specifies CASSFEGTRAYEQYF.

The rearrangement uses TRBV6-5 and TRBJ2-7; 9 bases map to TRBD1. Per the germline V gene, CDR1 is MNHEY and CDR2 is SVGAGI. J gave up 6 bases and V 2 bases, and 8 bases lay outside the gene matches. This CDR3 comprises 15 residues. The DNA for the CDR3 is TGTGCCAGCAGTTACCTAGGGACAGGGACAGGCGAGCAGTACTTC. Protein sequence: CASSYLGTGTGEQYF.

The chain combines TRBV9 with TRBJ1-6, with 7 bases matching TRBD1. CDR3 length equals 15 residues. Germline lookup yields CDR1 SGDLS and CDR2 YYNGEE. Unmatched junction bases numbered 8, after V lost 4 bases and J lost 7 bases. The CDR3 reads CASSPYSGGNSPLHF. As DNA, the CDR3 is TGTGCCAGCAGCCCATACTCAGGGGGGAATTCACCCCTCCACTTT.